The 2 T cell receptor beta chains in this list originate from one sample, sequenced in a study of cytomegalovirus exposure and HLA in healthy donors. It was with 60 Vbeta and 13 Jbeta primers that the PCR ran. The assay was immunoSEQ multiplex PCR, and TCRdb's table has in-frame clones only and misses some. There are roughly 160,000 clones in the sample; about three quarters occur only once, and more than 2.5% lies in the top ten. The sample consisted of PBMCs. The source is a woman in her thirties in good health and CMV-seronegative.

The chain carries TRBV28 and TRBJ2-7, with 8 bases lining up with TRBD2. CDR1 MDHEN and CDR2 SYDVKM come from the germline V gene. V was clipped by 6 bases and J by 2 bases; unmatched bases: 6. This CDR3 comprises 14 residues. In DNA form, the CDR3 reads TGTGCCAGCAGCAGACTAGCGAGTACCTACGAGCAGTACTTC. Its translation: CASSRLASTYEQYF.

The chain recombines TRBV2 with TRBJ2-1; 9 nucleotides match TRBD2. The germline V gene has CDR1 SNHLY and CDR2 FYNNEI. This CDR3 spans 15 amino acids. The ends lost 6 bases at V and 4 bases at J; junction bases unmatched: 7. In DNA, the CDR3 is TGTGCCAGCAGGGATAGCGGGAGACTGTACAATGAGCAGTTCTTC. It codes for CASRDSGRLYNEQFF. Full variable domain (rest looked up from reference TRBV2 and TRBJ2-1): EPEVTQTPSHQVTQMGQEVILRCVPISNHLYFYWYRQILGQKVEFLVSFYNNEISEKSEIFDDQFSVERPDGSNFTLKIRSTKLEDSAMYFCASRDSGRLYNEQFFGPGTRLTVL.